Listed below are T cell receptor beta chains from one sample, sequenced in a study of T cell responses to AZD1222 COVID-19 vaccine. The assay was immunoSEQ multiplex PCR, and TCRdb's table has in-frame clones only and misses some. The table shows 100,000 to 150,000 clones, with 90% occurring only once. Specimen: peripheral blood, collected on day 0 of MenACWY control vaccination. All receptors come from an adult in good health. The CDR3 runs from the conserved cysteine through the conserved F or W. A D gene is named only where the DNA matches it firmly. Where a row states a size, it is once, few, many or the class of an expanded clone; other rows omit it.

d_gene: TRBD1
len: 16
abundance: NA
j_gene: TRBJ2-3
v_gene: TRBV5-4
CDR3aa: CASSLSGQGITDTQYF
CDR3nt: TGTGCCAGCAGCTTGTCGGGACAGGGTATTACAGATACGCAGTATTTT

d_gene: NA
len: 16
abundance: NA
j_gene: TRBJ1-6
v_gene: TRBV2
CDR3aa: CASSAQGSSYNSPLHF
CDR3nt: TGTGCCAGCAGCGCACAGGGTTCATCCTATAATTCACCCCTCCACTTT

d_gene: NA
len: 15
abundance: few
j_gene: TRBJ2-3
v_gene: TRBV7-6
CDR3aa: CASSPNVIEADTQYF
CDR3nt: TGTGCCAGCAGCCCGAATGTTATCGAGGCAGATACGCAGTATTTT

d_gene: TRBD2
len: 15
abundance: NA
j_gene: TRBJ2-1
v_gene: TRBV7-9
CDR3aa: CASSPAGTSGRVQFF
CDR3nt: TGTGCCAGCAGCCCCGCCGGGACTAGCGGGAGAGTTCAGTTCTTC

d_gene: NA
len: 15
abundance: NA
j_gene: TRBJ1-6
v_gene: TRBV14
CDR3aa: CASSGRDLGNSPLHF
CDR3nt: TGTGCCAGCAGCGGCCGGGACTTAGGCAATTCACCCCTCCACTTT

d_gene: TRBD1
len: 18
abundance: NA
j_gene: TRBJ2-6
v_gene: TRBV4-2
CDR3aa: CASSQRSTGEAGANVLTF
CDR3nt: TGTGCCAGCAGCCAAAGGAGTACAGGGGAAGCTGGGGCCAACGTCCTGACTTTC

d_gene: NA
len: 14
abundance: NA
j_gene: TRBJ2-5
v_gene: TRBV5-4
CDR3aa: CASSLGGAQETQYF
CDR3nt: TGTGCCAGCAGCTTGGGGGGGGCCCAAGAGACCCAGTACTTC

d_gene: TRBD1
len: 16
abundance: once
j_gene: TRBJ2-1
v_gene: TRBV6-5
CDR3aa: CASSYSRVQGLYEQFF
CDR3nt: TGTGCCAGCAGTTACTCGAGAGTACAGGGGTTGTATGAGCAGTTCTTC

d_gene: NA
len: 13
abundance: once
j_gene: TRBJ1-1
v_gene: TRBV28
CDR3aa: CASSPDMNTEAFF
CDR3nt: TGTGCCAGCAGTCCGGATATGAACACTGAAGCTTTCTTT

d_gene: NA
len: 14
abundance: NA
j_gene: TRBJ1-2
v_gene: TRBV9
CDR3aa: CASSPEGDTRGYTF
CDR3nt: TGTGCCAGCAGCCCGGAGGGGGATACCCGGGGCTACACCTTC

d_gene: TRBD1
len: 14
abundance: once
j_gene: TRBJ1-2
v_gene: TRBV2
CDR3aa: CASSGGQGAFGYTF
CDR3nt: TGTGCCAGCAGTGGGGGACAGGGGGCTTTTGGCTACACCTTC

d_gene: NA
len: 12
abundance: NA
j_gene: TRBJ1-3
v_gene: TRBV10-1
CDR3aa: CASRDPGNTIYF
CDR3nt: TGCGCCAGCAGGGATCCTGGAAACACCATATATTTT

d_gene: TRBD1
len: 14
abundance: NA
j_gene: TRBJ1-2
v_gene: TRBV5-6
CDR3aa: CASSLAYDRVGYTF
CDR3nt: TGTGCCAGCAGCTTGGCCTATGACAGGGTTGGCTACACCTTC

d_gene: NA
len: 14
abundance: NA
j_gene: TRBJ1-5
v_gene: TRBV28
CDR3aa: CASSFSGAQMSQHF
CDR3nt: TGTGCCAGCAGTTTCAGTGGGGCCCAGATGAGCCAGCATTTT

d_gene: NA
len: 16
abundance: NA
j_gene: TRBJ2-3
v_gene: TRBV30
CDR3aa: CAWSDPRGPATDTQYF
CDR3nt: TGTGCCTGGAGCGACCCTCGGGGACCAGCTACAGATACGCAGTATTTT

d_gene: NA
len: 13
abundance: NA
j_gene: TRBJ1-5
v_gene: TRBV5-1
CDR3aa: CASSLGENQPQHF
CDR3nt: TGCGCCAGCAGCTTGGGAGAAAATCAGCCCCAGCATTTT

d_gene: NA
len: 16
abundance: NA
j_gene: TRBJ2-7
v_gene: TRBV6-1
CDR3aa: CASSEGRWGTPYEQYF
CDR3nt: TGTGCCAGCAGTGAAGGTAGATGGGGGACCCCCTACGAGCAGTACTTC

d_gene: NA
len: 16
abundance: NA
j_gene: TRBJ2-3
v_gene: TRBV11-2
CDR3aa: CASSFFLTEGTDTQYF
CDR3nt: TGTGCCAGCAGCTTCTTCCTTACCGAGGGCACAGATACGCAGTATTTT

d_gene: TRBD1
len: 14
abundance: NA
j_gene: TRBJ1-4
v_gene: TRBV28
CDR3aa: CASSPLTGVEKLFF
CDR3nt: TGTGCCAGCAGTCCCCTCACAGGGGTTGAAAAACTGTTTTTT

d_gene: NA
len: 13
abundance: NA
j_gene: TRBJ2-3
v_gene: TRBV19
CDR3aa: CASSKGITDTQYF
CDR3nt: TGTGCCAGTAGTAAGGGGATCACAGATACGCAGTATTTT

d_gene: TRBD1
len: 16
abundance: NA
j_gene: TRBJ1-5
v_gene: TRBV28
CDR3aa: CASSLDRGYGTQPQHF
CDR3nt: TGTGCCAGCAGTTTGGACAGGGGGTACGGAACTCAGCCCCAGCATTTT

d_gene: NA
len: 16
abundance: NA
j_gene: TRBJ2-7
v_gene: TRBV7-8
CDR3aa: CASSRAEGVSSYEQYF
CDR3nt: TGTGCCAGCAGCCGCGCGGAGGGGGTGAGCTCCTACGAGCAGTACTTC

d_gene: NA
len: 12
abundance: NA
j_gene: TRBJ2-7
v_gene: TRBV6-5
CDR3aa: CASSPPSDEQYF
CDR3nt: TGTGCCAGCAGCCCCCCGTCGGACGAGCAGTACTTC

d_gene: NA
len: 14
abundance: NA
j_gene: TRBJ2-7
v_gene: TRBV18
CDR3aa: CASSPSSTPVEQYF
CDR3nt: TGTGCCAGCTCACCATCTAGCACCCCTGTCGAGCAGTACTTC

d_gene: NA
len: 14
abundance: NA
j_gene: TRBJ1-2
v_gene: TRBV5-1
CDR3aa: CASSLESASYGYTF
CDR3nt: TGCGCCAGCAGCTTGGAGTCTGCAAGTTATGGCTACACCTTC

d_gene: NA
len: 14
abundance: NA
j_gene: TRBJ2-3
v_gene: TRBV11-3
CDR3aa: CASSLGRATDTQYF
CDR3nt: TGTGCCAGCAGCTTGGGCAGGGCCACAGATACGCAGTATTTT

d_gene: TRBD1
len: 15
abundance: NA
j_gene: TRBJ1-1
v_gene: TRBV29-1
CDR3aa: CSVTIRDSLRGEAFF
CDR3nt: TGCAGCGTTACGATCCGGGACAGCCTCCGGGGTGAAGCTTTCTTT

d_gene: NA
len: 14
abundance: few
j_gene: TRBJ1-4
v_gene: TRBV13
CDR3aa: CASSSRVTNEKLFF
CDR3nt: TGTGCCAGCAGCTCCAGGGTAACTAATGAAAAACTGTTTTTT

d_gene: NA
len: 17
abundance: once
j_gene: TRBJ1-5
v_gene: TRBV19
CDR3aa: CASSIDLGEMDNQPQHF
CDR3nt: TGTGCCAGTAGTATCGATTTGGGGGAGATGGACAATCAGCCCCAGCATTTT

d_gene: TRBD1
len: 17
abundance: NA
j_gene: TRBJ1-4
v_gene: TRBV28
CDR3aa: CASSSEEEGGKWEKLFF
CDR3nt: TGTGCCAGCAGCTCAGAGGAGGAAGGGGGCAAGTGGGAAAAACTGTTTTTT

d_gene: TRBD2
len: 18
abundance: NA
j_gene: TRBJ2-2
v_gene: TRBV19
CDR3aa: CASSIVLAGTFRTGELFF
CDR3nt: TGTGCCAGTAGTATAGTCCTAGCGGGGACGTTTCGGACCGGGGAGCTGTTTTTT

d_gene: TRBD1
len: 20
abundance: NA
j_gene: TRBJ2-6
v_gene: TRBV3-1/TRBV3-2
CDR3aa: CASSQASTGGHNSGANVLTF
CDR3nt: TGTGCCAGCAGTCAAGCCTCCACAGGGGGGCATAACTCTGGGGCCAACGTCCTGACTTTC

d_gene: TRBD2
len: 15
abundance: NA
j_gene: TRBJ2-1
v_gene: TRBV6-2/TRBV6-3
CDR3aa: CASSFSGGARNEQFF
CDR3nt: TGTGCCAGCAGTTTTAGCGGGGGGGCTAGGAATGAGCAGTTCTTC

d_gene: NA
len: 15
abundance: NA
j_gene: TRBJ1-1
v_gene: TRBV19
CDR3aa: CASSRQAGLYTEAFF
CDR3nt: TGTGCCAGTAGCCGACAGGCAGGGCTGTACACTGAAGCTTTCTTT

d_gene: NA
len: 13
abundance: NA
j_gene: TRBJ2-1
v_gene: TRBV10-2
CDR3aa: CASSAGRYNEQFF
CDR3nt: TGCGCCAGCAGTGCAGGCCGCTACAATGAGCAGTTCTTC

d_gene: TRBD1
len: 14
abundance: NA
j_gene: TRBJ2-5
v_gene: TRBV11-2
CDR3aa: CASTGTGLQETQYF
CDR3nt: TGTGCCAGCACCGGGACAGGACTCCAAGAGACCCAGTACTTC

d_gene: NA
len: 11
abundance: NA
j_gene: TRBJ2-6
v_gene: TRBV28
CDR3aa: CATSGANVLTF
CDR3nt: TGTGCCACGTCTGGGGCCAACGTCCTGACTTTC

d_gene: NA
len: 19
abundance: NA
j_gene: TRBJ1-5
v_gene: TRBV7-9
CDR3aa: CASSFVKDSSIVSNQPQHF
CDR3nt: TGTGCCAGCAGCTTCGTTAAGGACAGTTCGATAGTTAGCAATCAGCCCCAGCATTTT

d_gene: NA
len: 14
abundance: NA
j_gene: TRBJ1-6
v_gene: TRBV7-9
CDR3aa: CASNLGAEESPLHF
CDR3nt: TGTGCCAGCAACCTCGGTGCAGAAGAATCACCCCTCCACTTT

d_gene: NA
len: 13
abundance: NA
j_gene: TRBJ1-5
v_gene: TRBV24-1
CDR3aa: CATSDWSNQPQHF
CDR3nt: TGTGCCACCAGTGATTGGAGCAATCAGCCCCAGCATTTT

d_gene: TRBD1
len: 15
abundance: NA
j_gene: TRBJ1-2
v_gene: TRBV3-1/TRBV3-2
CDR3aa: CASSQQGAGSYGYTF
CDR3nt: TGTGCCAGCAGCCAACAGGGGGCAGGTTCCTATGGCTACACCTTC

d_gene: NA
len: 14
abundance: NA
j_gene: TRBJ2-2
v_gene: TRBV6-6
CDR3aa: CASSGPKWGYELFF
CDR3nt: TGTGCCAGCAGTGGCCCGAAGTGGGGATACGAGCTGTTTTTT